This T cell receptor (beta chain) was documented in a study of T cell changes during pregnancy in multiple sclerosis. Deletions cut 1 base from V and 0 bases from J, with 7 bases between. CDR1 is SEHNR, CDR2 FQNEAQ, per germline (reference sequence). The CDR3 length is 15 residues. Produced via immunoSEQ multiplex PCR; TCRdb's table is partial and in-frame only. The data show over 50,000 clones, approximately 87% seen once. The source of this sequence is a human donor whose cells served as feeder cells for cultures in a pregnancy study. Sequencing was carried out using peripheral blood from another person, used as feeder cells. The chain recombines TRBV7-9 with TRBJ1-5; D remains ambiguous. The CDR3 here is CASSLGTGSNQPQHF. The CDR3 DNA reads TGTGCCAGCAGCTTAGGGACGGGTAGCAATCAGCCCCAGCATTTT.